This T cell receptor (beta chain) was retrieved from a study of T cell repertoires in cytomegalovirus infection. Whole-study context: Indicated by public TCR beta signatures were CMV infection and matching HLA type. General observations from the study: Predominance within the ex vivo response was attributable to HLA-C-restricted CMV-specific TCR beta clonotypes.

TCRdb reprocessed the reads via MiXCR and lists one record per CDR3 protein. The table records hundreds of thousands of distinct CDR3 sequences, approximately 31% of them present only once. This clonotype was picked up many times. Its antigen is unknown. The germline V gene encodes CDR1 SGHVS and CDR2 FQNEAQ. The germline V and J ends were trimmed by 2 bases and 3 bases, with 17 bases remaining between them. The CDR3 length is 16 residues. The rearrangement links TRBV7-8 to TRBJ2-7; a possible D gene is TRBD1 (6 bases). The source material was cultured CD8+ T cells from PBMCs, sampled from culture after CMV antigen stimulation. The sequence came from a human donor in good health (CMV status not recorded). Some clones in this sample may be carry-over from other donors' samples. The CDR3: CASSLKGQTSNYEQYV. The CDR3 coding sequence is TGTGCCAGCAGCTTAAAGGGACAAACCTCCAACTACGAGCAGTACGTC.